The clone carrying this T cell receptor beta chain was seen more than once but under ten times. Its antigen is still unknown. Each donor (without exception) was a healthy Caucasian. This specimen comes from a study of identical twins. Template switching (which added a universal primer site) was used, and cDNA carried unique molecular identifiers. MiXCR, run by TCRdb on the 5' RACE reads, gives a single entry per CDR3 protein. This table has fewer than 900,000 distinct CDR3 sequences, 21% appearing once. Study-wide results and limits: Within twin pairs, the out-of-frame alpha sequences they shared showed excess low generation probability.

These sequences were also reported in another study, on T cells expressing NK-cell markers. That study reports: The leading position in the CD3+CD56-NKG2C+ fraction of a handful of donors also went to these clonotypes.

The TCR originated in a woman aged 18 to 35 in good health. Sequencing used PBMCs.

CDR3 DNA sequence: TGCAGTGGATTGAGGGGGGGGGCAGGGACTGAAGCTTTCTTT. It encodes CSGLRGGAGTEAFF. J is TRBJ1-1 and V is TRBV20-1, with D perhaps TRBD1 (6 bases). Trimming cost V 7 bases and J 5 bases, with 20 bases left between them. Per germline, CDR1 DFQATT and CDR2 SNEGSKA (reference sequence). This CDR3 has 14 residues.